Listed below are T cell receptor beta chains from one sample, sequenced in a study of T cells in tumors after PD-1 blockade. TCRdb keeps only in-frame clones here, not all; method: immunoSEQ multiplex PCR. This sample has roughly 35,000 clones, with 55% to 80% found just once. The source was PBMCs, collected after anti-PD-1 treatment. These receptors all come from a human donor with basal cell carcinoma. CDR3s include the opening cysteine and the closing phenylalanine or tryptophan. D genes are given only for firm matches. Rows may omit the clone size; those that give it use once, few, many or a size class.

size: NA
J: TRBJ2-1
V: TRBV7-7
D: TRBD1
CDR3: CASSLGSSGQGLEQFF
DNA: TGTGCCAGCAGCTTAGGGTCTTCGGGACAGGGTCTTGAGCAGTTCTTC

size: medium-sized
J: TRBJ1-4
V: TRBV6-5
D: NA
CDR3: CASKDGGWNEKLFF
DNA: TGTGCCAGCAAGGACGGGGGATGGAATGAAAAACTGTTTTTT

size: NA
J: TRBJ2-1
V: TRBV28
D: NA
CDR3: CASSLSAPGRDRTQQFF
DNA: TGTGCCAGCAGTTTATCCGCCCCTGGCAGGGACCGAACCCAGCAGTTCTTC

size: NA
J: TRBJ2-7
V: TRBV4-2
D: TRBD1
CDR3: CASSLQGDGYEQYF
DNA: TGTGCCAGCAGCCTCCAGGGGGATGGCTACGAGCAGTACTTC

size: few
J: TRBJ1-5
V: TRBV30
D: TRBD1
CDR3: CAWSVGTGDQPQHF
DNA: TGTGCCTGGAGTGTAGGGACAGGTGATCAGCCCCAGCATTTT

size: NA
J: TRBJ1-3
V: TRBV3-1/TRBV3-2
D: NA
CDR3: CASSQAFQVSGNTIYF
DNA: TGTGCCAGCAGCCAAGCCTTCCAGGTCTCTGGAAACACCATATATTTT

size: NA
J: TRBJ1-2
V: TRBV19
D: NA
CDR3: CASRGGLYGYTF
DNA: TGTGCCAGTCGCGGAGGGCTCTATGGCTACACCTTC

size: NA
J: TRBJ1-1
V: TRBV7-9
D: TRBD1
CDR3: CASRPQGARTEAFF
DNA: TGTGCCAGCAGACCACAGGGGGCGCGAACTGAAGCTTTCTTT

size: NA
J: TRBJ1-2
V: TRBV9
D: NA
CDR3: CASKGGPNYGYTF
DNA: TGTGCCAGCAAAGGCGGACCTAACTATGGCTACACCTTC

size: once
J: TRBJ1-1
V: TRBV20-1
D: NA
CDR3: CSASPTVEAFF
DNA: TGCAGTGCTAGCCCGACGGTTGAAGCTTTCTTT

size: few
J: TRBJ2-7
V: TRBV7-2
D: TRBD2
CDR3: CASSHLAGGDYEQYF
DNA: TGTGCCAGCAGCCACCTAGCGGGAGGAGACTACGAGCAGTACTTC

size: NA
J: TRBJ2-5
V: TRBV29-1
D: NA
CDR3: CSVDGKPGETQYF
DNA: TGCAGCGTTGACGGGAAACCAGGGGAGACCCAGTACTTC

size: few
J: TRBJ1-1
V: TRBV6-6
D: NA
CDR3: CASRKTGNTEAFF
DNA: TGTGCCAGCAGAAAAACGGGGAACACTGAAGCTTTCTTT

size: NA
J: TRBJ1-1
V: TRBV14
D: NA
CDR3: CASSQDQNTEAFF
DNA: TGTGCCAGCAGCCAAGACCAAAACACTGAAGCTTTCTTT

size: NA
J: TRBJ1-3
V: TRBV7-8
D: TRBD1
CDR3: CASSLLETGVGNTIYF
DNA: TGTGCCAGCAGCCTTTTGGAGACAGGGGTTGGAAACACCATATATTTT

size: NA
J: TRBJ1-2
V: TRBV19
D: NA
CDR3: CASGSFNYGYTF
DNA: TGTGCCAGCGGCTCTTTTAACTATGGCTACACCTTC

size: NA
J: TRBJ2-1
V: TRBV19
D: TRBD2
CDR3: CASSRTGGICFF
DNA: TGTGCCAGTAGTAGGACCGGGGGGATCTGTTTCTTC

size: NA
J: TRBJ1-1
V: TRBV7-3
D: TRBD1
CDR3: CASSLGTGGVTEAFF
DNA: TGTGCCAGCAGCTTAGGGACAGGGGGCGTCACTGAAGCTTTCTTT

size: NA
J: TRBJ2-1
V: TRBV4-3
D: TRBD2
CDR3: CASSQELGGGAKNEQFF
DNA: TGCGCCAGCAGCCAAGAGTTGGGCGGGGGGGCGAAGAATGAGCAGTTCTTC

size: NA
J: TRBJ1-5
V: TRBV25-1
D: NA
CDR3: CASSDNLGPMGNQPQHF
DNA: TGTGCCAGCAGTGACAACCTGGGGCCCATGGGCAATCAGCCCCAGCATTTT

size: NA
J: TRBJ1-4
V: TRBV5-1
D: NA
CDR3: CASSGHYRRGGSNEKLFF
DNA: TGCGCCAGCAGCGGTCACTACCGGCGAGGGGGAAGTAATGAAAAACTGTTTTTT

size: once
J: TRBJ2-3
V: TRBV5-1
D: NA
CDR3: CASSLEGRWGTDTQYF
DNA: TGCGCCAGCAGCTTGGAAGGGAGGTGGGGCACAGATACGCAGTATTTT

size: NA
J: TRBJ1-6
V: TRBV30
D: NA
CDR3: CAWRPDPNNSPLHF
DNA: TGTGCCTGGAGGCCAGACCCGAATAATTCACCCCTCCACTTT

size: NA
J: TRBJ2-5
V: TRBV9
D: NA
CDR3: CASSVGWSSGEGEETQYF
DNA: TGTGCCAGCAGCGTAGGGTGGTCTAGCGGAGAGGGGGAAGAGACCCAGTACTTC

size: NA
J: TRBJ2-3
V: TRBV7-9
D: NA
CDR3: CASSPSLGTSTDTQYF
DNA: TGTGCCAGCAGCCCCTCTTTGGGCACTAGCACAGATACGCAGTATTTT

size: NA
J: TRBJ2-3
V: TRBV14
D: NA
CDR3: CASSRRDTSTTDTQYF
DNA: TGTGCCAGCAGCCGAAGGGACACTTCAACCACAGATACGCAGTATTTT

size: NA
J: TRBJ1-4
V: TRBV7-2
D: NA
CDR3: CASSLGTATEKLFF
DNA: TGTGCCAGCAGTTTAGGGACCGCAACCGAAAAACTGTTTTTT

size: NA
J: TRBJ2-7
V: TRBV9
D: NA
CDR3: CASSVVLGAYEQYF
DNA: TGTGCCAGCAGCGTAGTTTTGGGGGCCTACGAGCAGTACTTC

size: NA
J: TRBJ2-7
V: TRBV19
D: TRBD2
CDR3: CASSRTSGWYEQYF
DNA: TGTGCCAGTAGTCGGACTAGCGGGTGGTACGAGCAGTACTTC

size: NA
J: TRBJ2-2
V: TRBV24-1
D: TRBD2
CDR3: CATSDSSGRELNTGELFF
DNA: TGTGCCACCAGCGATTCTAGCGGGAGGGAGTTAAACACCGGGGAGCTGTTTTTT

size: NA
J: TRBJ2-7
V: TRBV28
D: TRBD1
CDR3: CASGGQGALEQYF
DNA: TGTGCCAGCGGTGGACAGGGGGCATTGGAGCAGTACTTC

size: NA
J: TRBJ2-7
V: TRBV28
D: TRBD1
CDR3: CASSFPGTGGYYEQYF
DNA: TGTGCCAGCAGTTTTCCCGGGACAGGGGGCTATTACGAGCAGTACTTC

size: NA
J: TRBJ2-7
V: TRBV5-4
D: TRBD1
CDR3: CASSLFSGGPSYEQYF
DNA: TGTGCCAGCAGCTTATTTTCAGGGGGCCCCTCCTACGAGCAGTACTTC

size: NA
J: TRBJ2-3
V: TRBV11-3
D: NA
CDR3: CASSFRAATDTQYF
DNA: TGTGCCAGCAGTTTCAGGGCGGCCACAGATACGCAGTATTTT

size: NA
J: TRBJ1-6
V: TRBV2
D: NA
CDR3: CASRLWGPLHF
DNA: TGTGCCAGCCGCTTATGGGGACCCCTCCACTTT

size: NA
J: TRBJ1-6
V: TRBV7-9
D: NA
CDR3: CASSFQPRSPLHF
DNA: TGTGCCAGCAGCTTCCAGCCTCGGTCACCCCTCCACTTT

size: NA
J: TRBJ2-3
V: TRBV11-3
D: TRBD2
CDR3: CASSLESSGGTDTQYF
DNA: TGTGCCAGCAGCTTAGAATCTAGCGGGGGAACCGATACGCAGTATTTT

size: NA
J: TRBJ1-1
V: TRBV6-2/TRBV6-3
D: NA
CDR3: CASSYWEGNTEAFF
DNA: TGTGCCAGCAGTTACTGGGAGGGGAACACTGAAGCTTTCTTT

size: medium-sized
J: TRBJ1-1
V: TRBV11-3
D: NA
CDR3: CASSLPRNTEAFF
DNA: TGTGCCAGCAGCTTACCCCGGAACACTGAAGCTTTCTTT

size: NA
J: TRBJ1-2
V: TRBV12-5
D: TRBD1
CDR3: CASGAPGGFDGYTF
DNA: TGTGCTAGTGGGGCACCAGGGGGATTTGATGGCTACACCTTC

size: NA
J: TRBJ1-1
V: TRBV19
D: TRBD1
CDR3: CASSSTGGQNTEAFF
DNA: TGTGCCAGTAGCTCTACAGGGGGCCAGAACACTGAAGCTTTCTTT